Below are 10 T cell receptor beta chains sequenced from a single sample in a study of T cell changes during pregnancy in multiple sclerosis. Sequencing used immunoSEQ multiplex PCR; TCRdb keeps in-frame clones, though not all of them. The sample has roughly 93,000 clones; roughly 94% are singletons. Specimen: peripheral blood, collected after pregnancy. The source of these receptors is a female donor in good health, enrolled as a control in a pregnancy study.

This clone was seen many times. The chain joins TRBV15 to TRBJ2-2; possible D gene TRBD2, 6 bases. CDR1 is LNHNV and CDR2 is YYDKDF in the germline V gene (reference sequence). Trimming left V 1 base short and J 3 bases short, with 9 bases between. The CDR3 totals 15 residues. The CDR3: CATSRGEEHTGELFF. CDR3 DNA sequence: TGTGCCACCAGCAGAGGGGAGGAACACACCGGGGAGCTGTTTTTT.

V is TRBV2 and J is TRBJ2-5, with 8 nucleotides matching TRBD1. The V segment lost 7 bases and the J segment 5 bases; nucleotides outside the gene matches: 9. The germline V gene encodes CDR1 SNHLY and CDR2 FYNNEI. This CDR3 spans 14 amino acids. CDR3 DNA sequence: TGTGCCAGCAAGTTGGGCAGGGGGCAGGAGACCCAGTACTTC. It translates to CASKLGRGQETQYF.

V is TRBV7-6 and J is TRBJ1-5; 8 nucleotides line up with TRBD1. CDR3 size: 18 residues. The V gene's germline CDR1 is SGHVS and CDR2 FNYEAQ. The V segment lost 4 bases and the J segment 0 bases; nucleotides outside the gene matches: 11. CDR3 sequence reads: CASSSGQGGFHSNQPQHF. CDR3 sequence (DNA): TGTGCCAGCAGCTCTGGACAGGGCGGCTTCCATAGCAATCAGCCCCAGCATTTT. The full variable domain, its missing parts supplied by reference TRBV7-6 and TRBJ1-5, is GAGVSQSPRYKVTKRGQDVALRCDPISGHVSLYWYRQALGQGPEFLTYFNYEAQQDKSGLPNDRFSAERPEGSISTLTIQRTEQRDSAMYRCASSSGQGGFHSNQPQHFGDGTRLSIL.

The chain employs TRBV30 and TRBJ1-1; unclear D gene. CDR1 and CDR2 from the germline V gene are GTSNPN and SVGIG (reference sequence). V gave up 6 bases and J gave up 4 bases, with 9 bases separating them. The CDR3 totals 11 residues. The CDR3 DNA is TGTGCCTGTAGGACTCGCACTGAAGCTTTCTTT. The encoded protein is CACRTRTEAFF.

The rearrangement uses TRBV19 and TRBJ2-1; the match to TRBD2 covers 12 bases. Germline lookup yields CDR1 LNHDA and CDR2 SQIVND (reference sequence). This CDR3 is 15 amino acids long. The junction had 2 bases not matched to a gene; V was cut back by 3 bases and J by 5 bases. The CDR3 sequence is CASSIRLAGDNEQFF. CDR3 DNA sequence: TGTGCCAGTAGTATCCGACTAGCGGGGGACAATGAGCAGTTCTTC. Full variable domain (missing parts from reference TRBV19 and TRBJ2-1): DGGITQSPKYLFRKEGQNVTLSCEQNLNHDAMYWYRQDPGQGLRLIYYSQIVNDFQKGDIAEGYSVSREKKESFPLTVTSAQKNPTAFYLCASSIRLAGDNEQFFGPGTRLTVL.

The V call is TRBV19, the J call TRBJ2-1; 7 nucleotides agree with TRBD1. J gave up 8 bases and V 4 bases, and 11 bases lay outside the gene matches. Germline V gene data show CDR1 as LNHDA and CDR2 as SQIVND (reference sequence). The CDR3 has 15 residues. CDR3 region: CASSTDRDRWDEQFF. The DNA of the CDR3 is TGTGCCAGTAGTACCGACAGGGACCGGTGGGATGAGCAGTTCTTC.

The chain uses TRBV7-9 and TRBJ2-1, with TRBD1 identical over 8 bases. The ends lost 5 bases at V and 5 bases at J; junction bases unmatched: 8. The CDR3 has 15 residues. Germline V gene data show CDR1 as SEHNR and CDR2 as FQNEAQ (reference sequence). CDR3 bases: TGTGCCAGCAGCCCCGGACAGGGCACTAACAATGAGCAGTTCTTC. Translating gives CASSPGQGTNNEQFF.

This chain joins TRBV18 and TRBJ2-1; 9 positions agree with TRBD1. The junction had 5 bases not matched to a gene; V was cut back by 2 bases and J by 6 bases. The V gene's germline CDR1 is KGHSH and CDR2 LQKENI. This CDR3 comprises 15 residues. This chain's CDR3 is CASSPKGTGLNEQFF. DNA for the CDR3: TGTGCCAGCTCACCAAAAGGGACAGGGCTCAATGAGCAGTTCTTC.

The genes are TRBV6-1 and TRBJ2-2; the D gene is possibly TRBD2 (7 bases). Deletions cut 4 bases from V and 8 bases from J, with 26 bases between. Looked up from germline, CDR1 is MNHNS and CDR2 is SASEGT. The CDR3 runs 18 residues. The CDR3: CASSGEGRTVLHVGELFF. CDR3 nucleotides: TGTGCCAGCAGTGGGGAGGGGCGGACAGTTCTACACGTGGGGGAGCTGTTTTTT.

The chain is built from TRBV4-1 and TRBJ2-6; D is possibly TRBD1 (6 bases). CDR1 MGHRA and CDR2 YSYEKL come from the germline V gene. V dropped 1 base and J dropped 0 bases, with 10 bases sitting between them. This CDR3 contains 17 residues. The CDR3 loop reads CASSQADSSSGANVLTF. The CDR3 region has the DNA TGCGCCAGCAGCCAAGCGGACAGCAGCTCTGGGGCCAACGTCCTGACTTTC.